The 20 T cell receptor beta chains given below trace back to one sample, sequenced in a study of cytomegalovirus exposure and HLA in healthy donors. The study ran its PCR with 60 Vbeta and 13 Jbeta primers. TCRdb's copy holds only in-frame clones and misses some; the assay was immunoSEQ multiplex PCR. The table records more than 90,000 clones, approximately 71% of them present only once. Sequencing was carried out using PBMCs. Receptors originate from a female donor in good health and CMV-seronegative.

The DNA for the CDR3 is TGTGCCAGCAGCTTAGCGGGGGCCTTTTCCTACGAGCAGTACTTC. Protein sequence: CASSLAGAFSYEQYF. The rearrangement links TRBV7-3 to TRBJ2-7; tentatively, D is TRBD2 (7 bases). Trimming removed 2 bases at V and 1 base at J, with 12 bases between. Germline loops: CDR1 SGHTA, CDR2 FQGTGA. This CDR3 is 15 amino acids long.

This clone was counted between two and nine times. Written as DNA, the CDR3 is TGTGCCAGCAGGGAAAGGGGGCTTCTCTACAATGAGCAGTTCTTC. This translates into CASRERGLLYNEQFF. The rearrangement joins TRBV2 to TRBJ2-1; 7 nucleotides align to TRBD1. The CDR3 sequence is 15 residues long. The germline V gene has CDR1 SNHLY and CDR2 FYNNEI. V lost 6 bases to trimming and J lost 3 bases; unmatched junction nucleotides: 8.

As concerns this clone: An end of the junction differs from the germline gene, which may be a read error. The chain carries TRBV15 and TRBJ1-2, with a possible D match to TRBD1 (6 bases). The V gene's germline CDR1 is LNHNV and CDR2 YYDKDF (reference sequence). CDR3 size: 13 residues. CDR3 in DNA: TGTGCCACCAGCAGTATGGCAGGGGCCTTCACTTTTTTC. Its protein product is CATSSMAGAFTFF.

J is TRBJ1-1 and V is TRBV5-1, with D perhaps matching TRBD1 (6 bases). This CDR3 is built from 15 residues. V gave up 2 bases and J gave up 5 bases, with 16 bases separating them. Germline CDR1 and CDR2: SGHRS and YFSETQ. CDR3 sequence reads: CASSFGRGDATEAFF. For the CDR3, the DNA is TGCGCCAGCAGCTTCGGCAGGGGAGATGCAACTGAAGCTTTCTTT.

The genes are TRBV6-5 and TRBJ1-2; weak D call: TRBD1 (6 bases). The V gene's germline CDR1 is MNHEY and CDR2 SVGAGI. Trimming took off 2 bases at V and 4 bases at J, with 14 bases between the two ends. The CDR3 consists of 15 residues. This CDR3 reads CASSYDDRGSYGYTF. The CDR3 DNA is TGTGCCAGCAGTTACGATGATAGGGGGAGCTATGGCTACACCTTC.

This chain links TRBV15 with TRBJ1-1; unclear D gene. V lost 0 bases and J 4 bases, leaving 9 bases between the germline ends. The CDR3 contains 14 residues. CDR1 is LNHNV, CDR2 YYDKDF, per germline (reference sequence). The CDR3 sequence is CATSRDYVATEAFF. The CDR3 nucleotides read TGTGCCACCAGCAGAGATTATGTAGCCACTGAAGCTTTCTTT.

The chain uses TRBV7-3 and TRBJ1-2; 9 bases are a match to TRBD1. Germline loops: CDR1 SGHTA, CDR2 FQGTGA. The CDR3 has 15 amino acids. Germline trimming cut 4 bases from V and 0 bases from J; bases unmatched to any gene: 3. CDR3 residues: CASSSWDRANYGYTF. Written as DNA, the CDR3 is TGTGCCAGCAGCTCCTGGGACAGGGCTAACTATGGCTACACCTTC.

This chain connects TRBV9 to TRBJ1-2, with 7 bases matching TRBD1. V dropped 0 bases and J dropped 1; count of bases not matched to a gene: 3. The CDR3 sequence is 15 residues long. The germline CDR1 and CDR2 sequences are SGDLS and YYNGEE. CDR3 amino acids: CASSVGDRDNYGYTF. The CDR3 bases are TGTGCCAGCAGCGTAGGGGACAGAGATAACTATGGCTACACCTTC. The full variable domain, rest sourced from reference TRBV9 and TRBJ1-2, is DSGVTQTPKHLITATGQRVTLRCSPRSGDLSVYWYQQSLDQGLQFLIQYYNGEERAKGNILERFSAQQFPDLHSELNLSSLELGDSALYFCASSVGDRDNYGYTFGSGTRLTVV.

A single count supports this clone. The J gene is TRBJ2-1, the V gene TRBV7-2, with TRBD2 identical over 7 bases. Germline loops: CDR1 SGHTA, CDR2 FQGNSA. V gave up 1 base and J gave up 0 bases; unmatched junction bases: 3. This CDR3 has 16 amino acids. The CDR3 nucleotides read TGTGCCAGCAGCTTAGAGAGCGGGAACTCCTACAATGAGCAGTTCTTC. Translated: CASSLESGNSYNEQFF.

The V call is TRBV10-1, the J call TRBJ1-6; D is unresolved. The CDR3 has 14 residues. Trimming pared 3 bases from V and 7 bases from J, leaving 10 bases between. Germline V gene sequence: CDR1 WNHNN, CDR2 SYGVQD (reference sequence). CDR3 amino acids: CASSETATNSPLHF. Here the CDR3 DNA reads TGCGCCAGCAGTGAAACAGCTACCAATTCACCCCTCCACTTT.

The V and J genes are TRBV10-3 and TRBJ2-1; 10 bases fit TRBD1. The CDR3 covers 14 residues. The J segment lost 9 bases and the V segment lost 6 bases, leaving 8 bases of the junction unmatched. Germline V gene data show CDR1 as ENHRY and CDR2 as SYGVKD. As DNA, the CDR3 is TGTGCCATCAGCCCCGGGACAGGGGATATTGAGCAGTTCTTC. Its protein is CAISPGTGDIEQFF.

The rearrangement uses TRBV27 and TRBJ2-3, with D perhaps TRBD2 (5 bases). V was shortened by 1 base and J by 2 bases, with 13 bases between the two germline ends. The CDR3 contains 16 residues. Germline V lookup: CDR1 MNHEY, CDR2 SMNVEV (reference sequence). The CDR3 bases are TGTGCCAGCAGTTTATGGGCCGGGGTAGTCACAGATACGCAGTATTTT. Translating gives CASSLWAGVVTDTQYF.

The genes are TRBV28 and TRBJ1-1; D possibly corresponds to TRBD1 (6 bases). CDR1 and CDR2 (germline): MDHEN, SYDVKM. The germline V and J ends were trimmed by 5 bases and 0 bases, with 10 bases remaining between them. This CDR3 spans 14 amino acids. The CDR3 region is CASSVTGLNTEAFF. The DNA of the CDR3 is TGTGCCAGCAGTGTGACAGGCCTGAACACTGAAGCTTTCTTT.

The chain recombines TRBV15 with TRBJ1-3, with 8 bases aligning to TRBD1. The junction had 7 bases not matched to a gene; V was cut back by 0 bases and J by 0 bases. Germline-derived CDR1 and CDR2 are LNHNV and YYDKDF (reference sequence). The CDR3 extends over 18 amino acids. The DNA for the CDR3 is TGTGCCACCAGCAGAGAGGCAGGGGGCCACTTCTCTGGAAACACCATATATTTT. Translated, it gives CATSREAGGHFSGNTIYF.

The chain carries TRBV4-1 and TRBJ1-5; 8 nucleotides line up with TRBD1. The V and J ends lost 1 base and 3 bases, in that order; junction bases with no gene match: 5. CDR1 and CDR2 (germline): MGHRA, YSYEKL. CDR3 length equals 16 residues. This CDR3 reads CASSQVGTGNNQPQHF. CDR3 nucleotides: TGCGCCAGCAGCCAAGTAGGGACAGGAAACAATCAGCCCCAGCATTTT.

The chain has TRBV6-6 and TRBJ2-7; D perhaps matches TRBD1 (6 bases). Trimming shortened V by 6 bases and J by 3 bases, and 15 bases separated the two germline ends. Germline loops: CDR1 MNHNY, CDR2 SVGAGI (reference sequence). The CDR3 runs 14 residues. This chain's CDR3 is CASSPDLGGYEQYF. The CDR3 nucleotides read TGTGCCAGCAGCCCAGACCTAGGGGGCTACGAGCAGTACTTC.

The V and J genes are TRBV11-2 and TRBJ1-4; 8 bases fit TRBD1. The CDR3 extends over 16 amino acids. With 5 bases clipped from V and 6 bases from J, the junction kept 11 bases outside the gene matches. Germline V gene data show CDR1 as SGHAT and CDR2 as FQNNGV. The CDR3 DNA reads TGTGCCAGCAGCGGACGACAGGGGAGTAGTGATGAAAAACTGTTTTTT. Its protein is CASSGRQGSSDEKLFF.

The chain links TRBV4-3 to TRBJ1-4; D gene unclear. The CDR3 totals 15 residues. Germline-derived CDR1 and CDR2 are LGHNA and YSLEER. Trimming took off 4 bases at V and 5 bases at J, with 14 bases between the two ends. The CDR3 nucleotides are TGCGCCAGCAGCCCCCAAGGACGGGAGAATGAAAAACTGTTTTTT. It yields the protein CASSPQGRENEKLFF.

This clone has more than one count but fewer than ten. J is TRBJ2-3 and V is TRBV6-4, with a weak D call TRBD1 (6 bases). The CDR3 contains 14 residues. CDR1 and CDR2 (germline): MRHNA, SNTAGT. V was shortened by 6 bases and J by 1 base, with 11 bases between the two germline ends. This CDR3 is CASSEQGGTDTQYF. The CDR3 nucleotides are TGTGCCAGCAGCGAACAGGGAGGCACAGATACGCAGTATTTT.

The chain employs TRBV5-1 and TRBJ1-4; D not resolved. Germline V gives CDR1 SGHRS, CDR2 YFSETQ. V was clipped by 4 bases and J by 0 bases, with 13 bases between them. CDR3 length: 16 amino acids. CDR3 DNA: TGCGCCAGCAGCCCTCGGGGAATCGCAACTAATGAAAAACTGTTTTTT. Amino acid sequence: CASSPRGIATNEKLFF.